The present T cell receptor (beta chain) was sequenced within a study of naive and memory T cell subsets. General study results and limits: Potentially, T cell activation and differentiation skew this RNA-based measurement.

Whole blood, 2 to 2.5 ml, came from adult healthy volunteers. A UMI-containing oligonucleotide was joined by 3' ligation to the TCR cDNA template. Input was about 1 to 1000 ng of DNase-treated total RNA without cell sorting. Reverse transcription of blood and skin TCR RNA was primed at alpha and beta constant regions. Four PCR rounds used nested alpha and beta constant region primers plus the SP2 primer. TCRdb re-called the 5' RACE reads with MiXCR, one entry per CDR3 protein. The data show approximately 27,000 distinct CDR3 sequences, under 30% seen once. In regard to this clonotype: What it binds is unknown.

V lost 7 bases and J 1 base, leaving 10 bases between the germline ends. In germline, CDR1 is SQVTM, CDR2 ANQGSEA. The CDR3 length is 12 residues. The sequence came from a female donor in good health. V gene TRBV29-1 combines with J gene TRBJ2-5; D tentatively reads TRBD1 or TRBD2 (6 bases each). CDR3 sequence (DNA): TGCAGCGGCCGGGGGCCCCAAGAGACCCAGTACTTC. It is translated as CSGRGPQETQYF.